This T cell receptor beta chain was documented in a study of blood T cells in healthy people across ages. Whole-study findings and limits: The study could not conclusively compare naive and antigen-experienced cells, given its unsorted PBMCs. Measured against age, TCR beta diversity per million T cells decreased in a roughly linear manner. Donor CMV status, an unknown factor, possibly confounded changes in expanded clonotypes.

Note on this clonotype: Its antigen is currently unknown.

Primers used in a second PCR of roughly 6 to 11 cycles were a sample-barcoded 5' primer and a J-beta primer mix. MiXCR, applied by TCRdb to the 5' RACE reads, yields one record per CDR3 protein. The sample gives about 640,000 distinct CDR3 sequences, roughly three fifths of which show up once; more than 35% is in the top ten. Extraction of total RNA produced a minimum of 6 micrograms from each sample. CDR1 and CDR2 from the germline V gene are DFQATT and SNEGSKA (reference sequence). This CDR3 comprises 12 residues. The sample consisted of blood. This sequence originates from a man aged 55 to 70 in good health. This chain uses TRBV20-1 with TRBJ2-7, with 7 bases matching TRBD2. Near its end, the DNA agrees better with TRBJ2-5, so the J call may be wrong. CDR3 coding DNA: TGCAGTGCTACCCCGGGGGGAGGGACCCAGTACTTC. It is translated as CSATPGGGTQYF.